This T cell receptor (beta chain) was sequenced in a study of CD8 T cells in Susac syndrome. The CDR3 totals 12 residues. Germline CDR1 reads ENHRY; CDR2 reads SYGVKD. Germline trimming cut 8 bases from V and 4 bases from J; bases unmatched to any gene: 4. With random hexamers, roughly 0.45 to 1 ug RNA was reverse transcribed. MiXCR was run by TCRdb on the immunoSEQ multiplex PCR reads, yielding one entry per CDR3 protein. The profile covers 150,000 to 160,000 distinct CDR3 sequences, with less than 97% appearing a single time and 0.14% to 0.15% taken by the ten largest. Sequenced sample: CD8+ T cells from PBMCs. The clonotype was recovered from a human donor with multiple sclerosis. This sequence joins TRBV10-3 and TRBJ2-7; 8 bases line up with TRBD2. The CDR3: CAISREGYEQYF. Here the CDR3 DNA reads TGTGCCATCTCACGGGAGGGATACGAGCAGTACTTC.